This is a list of T cell receptor beta chains from one sample in a study of monozygotic twins with inflammatory bowel disease. TCRdb re-called the 5' RACE reads; every CDR3 protein appears as one record, without DNA. The sample's table shows approximately 400,000 distinct CDR3 sequences. Sequences were obtained from blood. The source of these receptors is a human donor with ulcerative colitis or Crohn's disease, or a healthy co-twin of an affected twin (not recorded which). Both conserved end residues are part of each CDR3.

TRBV11-2	TRBJ2-7	CASSHSGTGTYEQYF
TRBV5-3	TRBJ2-5	CARSLDGQETQYF
TRBV5-1	TRBJ1-6	CASSLRGGRGPSNSPLHF
TRBV20-1	TRBJ2-5	CSATGTHQETQYF
TRBV24-1	TRBJ2-1	CATSGVAGDSYNEQFF
TRBV4-3	TRBJ2-1	CASSQVGGGNVNEQFF
TRBV3-1	TRBJ2-7	CASSLRTSFYEQYF
TRBV5-1	TRBJ2-3	CASSVLAGEVDTQYF
TRBV12-3/TRBV12-4	TRBJ2-7	CASSFTGGTYEQYF
TRBV7-9	TRBJ2-3	CASSLAGWGDTQYF
TRBV18	TRBJ1-4	CASSPGQGSEKLFF
TRBV10-2	TRBJ1-6	CASRGGQSNSPLHF
TRBV5-1	TRBJ1-1	CASSGRAGLLGGNTEAFF
TRBV11-2	TRBJ1-6	CASSLEANYNSTLHF
TRBV28	TRBJ2-7	CASSFGGGPFEQYF
TRBV12-3/TRBV12-4	TRBJ2-1	CASSLLGTGLAGNEQFF
TRBV20-1	TRBJ2-7	CSARTKGTGQYF
TRBV5-4	TRBJ2-1	CASKAGQVGYNEQFF
TRBV29-1	TRBJ2-3	CSVEGTGVTDTQYF
TRBV27	TRBJ2-7	CASSSGPGVASRSYEQYF
TRBV29-1	TRBJ1-2	CSVAETATNYGYTF
TRBV11-2	TRBJ1-2	CASSLGRWGTGGDSDYGYTF
TRBV20-1	TRBJ2-5	CSARDRVAGGPSQYF
TRBV30	TRBJ2-1	CAWMLSYNEQFF
TRBV11-2	TRBJ2-1	CASSRSKVKGFYNEQFF
TRBV20-1	TRBJ1-5	CSARGALTLSQGYSNQPQHF
TRBV6-5	TRBJ2-5	CASSYSVLAGIETQYF
TRBV28	TRBJ2-1	CASRPVGTGIYNEQFF
TRBV7-3	TRBJ2-6	CASSLQVASGANVLTF
TRBV10-3	TRBJ2-5	CAISDPILVQETQYF
TRBV18	TRBJ1-5	CASSLGGDRNQPQHF
TRBV5-5	TRBJ2-7	CASSQTALYEQYF
TRBV28	TRBJ1-2	CASRRTVGTFNGYTF
TRBV5-4	TRBJ2-1	CASSGAIAGGYNEQFF
TRBV3-1	TRBJ1-1	CASSQVLGGTEAFF
TRBV7-9	TRBJ1-3	CASSPPTGSGNTIYF
TRBV10-3	TRBJ2-2	CATRTGGANTGELFF
TRBV30	TRBJ2-1	CAWGRLAGGPGNEQFF
TRBV12-3/TRBV12-4	TRBJ2-3	CASIHRVSTDTQYF
TRBV5-1	TRBJ2-2	CASSLPSGGRPNTGELFF
TRBV6-6	TRBJ2-5	CASSYRGSQETQYF
TRBV20-1	TRBJ2-7	CSARDSLKGSGGEQYF
TRBV2	TRBJ1-6	CASSPRSYNSPLHF
TRBV5-5	TRBJ1-5	CASSPTRSEDQPQHF